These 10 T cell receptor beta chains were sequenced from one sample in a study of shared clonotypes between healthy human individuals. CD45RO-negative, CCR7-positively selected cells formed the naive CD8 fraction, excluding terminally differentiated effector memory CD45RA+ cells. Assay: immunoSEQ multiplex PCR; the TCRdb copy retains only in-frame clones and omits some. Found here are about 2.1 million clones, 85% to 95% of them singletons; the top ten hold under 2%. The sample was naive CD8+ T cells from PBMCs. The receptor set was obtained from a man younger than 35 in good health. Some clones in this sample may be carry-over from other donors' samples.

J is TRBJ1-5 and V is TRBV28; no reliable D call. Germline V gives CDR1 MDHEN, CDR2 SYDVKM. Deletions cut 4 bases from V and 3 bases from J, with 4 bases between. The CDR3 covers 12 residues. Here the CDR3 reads CASSSNNQPQHF. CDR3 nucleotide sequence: TGTGCCAGCAGTTCTAACAATCAGCCCCAGCATTTT.

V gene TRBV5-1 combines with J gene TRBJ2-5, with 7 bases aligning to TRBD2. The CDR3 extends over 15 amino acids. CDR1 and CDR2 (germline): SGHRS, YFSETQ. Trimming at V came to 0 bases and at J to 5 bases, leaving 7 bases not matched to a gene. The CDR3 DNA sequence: TGCGCCAGCAGCTTGGTCGCGGGGGTGAGGGAGACCCAGTACTTC. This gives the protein CASSLVAGVRETQYF.

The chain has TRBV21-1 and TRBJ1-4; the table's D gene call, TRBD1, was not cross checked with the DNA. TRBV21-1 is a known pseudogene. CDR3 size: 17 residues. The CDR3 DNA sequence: TGTGCCAGCAGCGCAGGGACAGGGGTTTTCTCGGGGGAAAAACTGTTTTTT. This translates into CASSAGTGVFSGEKLFF.

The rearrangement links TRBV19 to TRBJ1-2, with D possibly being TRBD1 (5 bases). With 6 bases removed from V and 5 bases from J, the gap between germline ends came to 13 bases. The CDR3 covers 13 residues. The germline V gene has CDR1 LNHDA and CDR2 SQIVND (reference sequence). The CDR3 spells CASRGAQGYGYTF. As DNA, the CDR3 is TGTGCCAGTAGAGGGGCTCAGGGTTATGGCTACACCTTC.

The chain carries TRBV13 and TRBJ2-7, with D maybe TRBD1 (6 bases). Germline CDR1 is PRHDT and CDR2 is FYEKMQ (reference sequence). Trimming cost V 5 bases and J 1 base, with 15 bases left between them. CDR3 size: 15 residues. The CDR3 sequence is CASSPGTPGSYEQYF. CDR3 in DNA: TGTGCCAGCAGCCCCGGGACACCGGGGTCCTACGAGCAGTACTTC.

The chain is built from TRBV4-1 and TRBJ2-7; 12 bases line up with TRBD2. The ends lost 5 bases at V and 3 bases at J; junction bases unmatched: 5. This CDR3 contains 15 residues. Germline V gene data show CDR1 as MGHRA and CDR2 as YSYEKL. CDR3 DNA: TGCGCCAGCAGCTACCGACTAGCGGGAGACTACGAGCAGTACTTC. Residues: CASSYRLAGDYEQYF.

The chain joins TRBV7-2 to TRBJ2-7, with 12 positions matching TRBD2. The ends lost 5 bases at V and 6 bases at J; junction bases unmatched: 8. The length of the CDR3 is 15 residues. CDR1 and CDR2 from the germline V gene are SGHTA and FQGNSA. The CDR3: CASSAAGLAGSEQYF. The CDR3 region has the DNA TGTGCCAGCAGCGCGGCGGGACTAGCGGGTTCCGAGCAGTACTTC.

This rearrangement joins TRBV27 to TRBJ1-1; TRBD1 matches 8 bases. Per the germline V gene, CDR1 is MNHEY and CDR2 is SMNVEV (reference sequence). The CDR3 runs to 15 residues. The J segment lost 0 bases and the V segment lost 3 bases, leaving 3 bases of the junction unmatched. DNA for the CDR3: TGTGCCAGCAGTTTCGGGGGACAGGTGAACACTGAAGCTTTCTTT. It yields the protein CASSFGGQVNTEAFF.

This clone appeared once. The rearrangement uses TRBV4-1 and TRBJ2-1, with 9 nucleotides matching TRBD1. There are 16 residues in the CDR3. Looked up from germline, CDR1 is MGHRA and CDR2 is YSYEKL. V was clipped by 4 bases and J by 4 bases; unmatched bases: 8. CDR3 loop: CASSLHPGTGYNEQFF. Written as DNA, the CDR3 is TGCGCCAGCAGCCTTCACCCTGGGACAGGGTACAATGAGCAGTTCTTC.

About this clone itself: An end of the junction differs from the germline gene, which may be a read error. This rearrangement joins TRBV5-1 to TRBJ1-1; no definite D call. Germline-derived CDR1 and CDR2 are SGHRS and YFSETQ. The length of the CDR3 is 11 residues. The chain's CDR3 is CTSSLGAEAFF. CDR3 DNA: TGCACCAGCAGCTTGGGTGCAGAAGCTTTCTTT.